This paragraph covers one TCR beta chain sequence. Its matching antigen is unknown. V was cut by 2 bases and J by 0 bases, with 8 bases left in between. Germline V gene sequence: CDR1 GTSNPN, CDR2 SVGIG (reference sequence). CDR3 length equals 15 residues. This sample stems from a study of T cell responses to AZD1222 COVID-19 vaccine. Across the study: Pooled in the analysis were second doses at about 4 or about 12 weeks.

Sequencing was performed with immunoSEQ multiplex PCR; in TCRdb, only in-frame clones are kept and a portion is missing. Among 100,000 to 130,000 clones, roughly 87% were seen once, and the ten largest hold 3.5% to 4.5%. General study results and limits: In a largely white British group with more females than males, clonal diversity was possibly underestimated. Rises in breadth and depth of Spike-specific TCRs came after two AZD1222 doses. Distributed over spike, vaccine-associated CD4 TCRs predominated at 160-218 and 743-854.

The source was peripheral blood, collected on day 0 of AZD1222 vaccination. The clonotype originates from an adult in good health. The chain carries TRBV30 and TRBJ2-6; D is uncertain. CDR3 protein: CAWSMGRSGANVLTF. For the CDR3, the DNA is TGTGCCTGGAGTATGGGCCGCTCTGGGGCCAACGTCCTGACTTTC.